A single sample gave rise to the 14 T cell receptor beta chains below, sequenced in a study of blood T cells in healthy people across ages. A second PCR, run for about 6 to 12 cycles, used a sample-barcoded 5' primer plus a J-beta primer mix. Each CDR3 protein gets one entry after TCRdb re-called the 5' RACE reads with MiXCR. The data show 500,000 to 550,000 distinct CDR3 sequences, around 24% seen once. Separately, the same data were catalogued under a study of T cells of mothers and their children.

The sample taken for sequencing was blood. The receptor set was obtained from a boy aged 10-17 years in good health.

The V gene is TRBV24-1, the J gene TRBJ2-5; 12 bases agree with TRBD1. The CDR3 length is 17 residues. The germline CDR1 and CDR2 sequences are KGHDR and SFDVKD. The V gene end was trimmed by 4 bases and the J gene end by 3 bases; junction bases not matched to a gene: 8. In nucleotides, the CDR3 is TGTGCCACCAGTGAATTGGGACAGGGGGCATCAGAAGAGACCCAGTACTTC. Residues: CATSELGQGASEETQYF.

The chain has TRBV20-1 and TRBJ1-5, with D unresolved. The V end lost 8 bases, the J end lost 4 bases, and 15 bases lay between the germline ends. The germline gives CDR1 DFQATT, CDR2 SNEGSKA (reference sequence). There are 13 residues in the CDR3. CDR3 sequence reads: CSQVDRWNQPQHF. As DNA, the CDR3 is TGCAGTCAGGTGGATAGATGGAATCAGCCCCAGCATTTT.

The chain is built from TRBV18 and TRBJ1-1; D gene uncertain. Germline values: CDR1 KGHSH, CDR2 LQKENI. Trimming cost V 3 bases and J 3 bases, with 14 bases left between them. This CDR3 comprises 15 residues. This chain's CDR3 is CASSPLEVGDTEAFF. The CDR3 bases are TGTGCCAGCTCACCGCTGGAAGTCGGGGACACTGAAGCTTTCTTT.

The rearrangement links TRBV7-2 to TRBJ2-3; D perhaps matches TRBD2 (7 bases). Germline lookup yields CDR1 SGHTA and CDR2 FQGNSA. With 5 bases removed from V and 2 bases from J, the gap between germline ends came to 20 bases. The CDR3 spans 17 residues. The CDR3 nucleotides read TGTGCCAGCAGCGGCTTGAGGGGGGGGGATGACACAGATACGCAGTATTTT. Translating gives CASSGLRGGDDTDTQYF.

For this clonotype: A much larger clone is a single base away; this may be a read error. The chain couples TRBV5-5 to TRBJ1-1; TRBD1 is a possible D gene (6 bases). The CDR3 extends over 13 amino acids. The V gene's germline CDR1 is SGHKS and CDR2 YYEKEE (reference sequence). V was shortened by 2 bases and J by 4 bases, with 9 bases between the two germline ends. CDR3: CASSFQGTTEAFF. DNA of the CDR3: TGTGCCAGCAGCTTTCAGGGGACCACTGAAGCTTTCTTT.

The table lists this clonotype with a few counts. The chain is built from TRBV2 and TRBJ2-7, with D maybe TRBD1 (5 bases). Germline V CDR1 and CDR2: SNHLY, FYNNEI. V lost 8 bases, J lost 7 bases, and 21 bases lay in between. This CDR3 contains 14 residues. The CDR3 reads CASQIYLQGWEQYF. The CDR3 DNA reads TGTGCCAGCCAGATATACCTCCAGGGATGGGAGCAGTACTTC.

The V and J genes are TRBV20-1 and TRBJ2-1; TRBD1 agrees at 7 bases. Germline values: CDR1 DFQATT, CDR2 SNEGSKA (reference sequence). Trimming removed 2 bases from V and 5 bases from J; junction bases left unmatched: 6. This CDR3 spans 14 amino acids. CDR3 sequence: CSARPGTENNEQFF. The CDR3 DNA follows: TGCAGTGCTAGACCCGGGACAGAGAACAATGAGCAGTTCTTC.

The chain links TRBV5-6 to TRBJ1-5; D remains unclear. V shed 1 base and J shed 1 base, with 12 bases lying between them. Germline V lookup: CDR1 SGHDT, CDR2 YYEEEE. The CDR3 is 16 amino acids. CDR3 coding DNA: TGTGCCAGCAGCTTGTATCGGGGTGCAAGCAATCAGCCCCAGCATTTT. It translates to CASSLYRGASNQPQHF.

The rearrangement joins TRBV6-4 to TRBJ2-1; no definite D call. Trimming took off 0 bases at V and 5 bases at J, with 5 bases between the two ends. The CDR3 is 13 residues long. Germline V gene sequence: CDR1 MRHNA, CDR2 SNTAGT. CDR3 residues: CASSDSAHNEQFF. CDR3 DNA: TGTGCCAGCAGTGACTCGGCGCACAATGAGCAGTTCTTC.

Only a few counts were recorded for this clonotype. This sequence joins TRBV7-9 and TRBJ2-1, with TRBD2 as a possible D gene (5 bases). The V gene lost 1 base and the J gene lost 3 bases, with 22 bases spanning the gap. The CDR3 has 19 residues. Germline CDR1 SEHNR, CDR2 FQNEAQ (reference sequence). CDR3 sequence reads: CASSLVSQHAEAVYNEQFF. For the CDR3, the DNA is TGTGCCAGCAGCTTAGTATCCCAACATGCGGAGGCCGTCTACAATGAGCAGTTCTTC.

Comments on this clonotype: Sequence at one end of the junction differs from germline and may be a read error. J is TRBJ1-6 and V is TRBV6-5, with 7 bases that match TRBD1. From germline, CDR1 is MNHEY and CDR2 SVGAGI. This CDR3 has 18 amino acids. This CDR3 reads CAGSYSEGGYSYNSPLHF. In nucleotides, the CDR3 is TGTGCCGGCAGTTACTCGGAAGGGGGCTACTCCTATAATTCACCCCTCCACTTT.

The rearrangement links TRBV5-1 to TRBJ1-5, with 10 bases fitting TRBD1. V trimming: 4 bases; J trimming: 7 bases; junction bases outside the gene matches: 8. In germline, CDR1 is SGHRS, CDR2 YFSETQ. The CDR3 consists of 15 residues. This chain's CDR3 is CASSTGTGAGQPQHF. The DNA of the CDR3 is TGCGCCAGCAGCACCGGGACAGGGGCCGGGCAGCCCCAGCATTTT.

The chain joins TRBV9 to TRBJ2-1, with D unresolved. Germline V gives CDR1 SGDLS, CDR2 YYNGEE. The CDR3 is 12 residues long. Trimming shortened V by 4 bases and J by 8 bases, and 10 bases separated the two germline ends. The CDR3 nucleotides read TGTGCCAGCAGCCGAGTCGGCGATGAGCAGTTCTTC. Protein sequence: CASSRVGDEQFF.

The CDR3 region is CSATGTGISYEQYF. CDR3 in DNA: TGCAGTGCTACCGGGACAGGGATCTCCTACGAGCAGTACTTC. The chain links TRBV20-1 to TRBJ2-7, with 9 bases matching TRBD1. Germline V gene lookup returns CDR1 DFQATT and CDR2 SNEGSKA (reference sequence). V shed 4 bases and J 0 bases; nucleotides not matched to a gene: 4. This CDR3 comprises 14 residues.